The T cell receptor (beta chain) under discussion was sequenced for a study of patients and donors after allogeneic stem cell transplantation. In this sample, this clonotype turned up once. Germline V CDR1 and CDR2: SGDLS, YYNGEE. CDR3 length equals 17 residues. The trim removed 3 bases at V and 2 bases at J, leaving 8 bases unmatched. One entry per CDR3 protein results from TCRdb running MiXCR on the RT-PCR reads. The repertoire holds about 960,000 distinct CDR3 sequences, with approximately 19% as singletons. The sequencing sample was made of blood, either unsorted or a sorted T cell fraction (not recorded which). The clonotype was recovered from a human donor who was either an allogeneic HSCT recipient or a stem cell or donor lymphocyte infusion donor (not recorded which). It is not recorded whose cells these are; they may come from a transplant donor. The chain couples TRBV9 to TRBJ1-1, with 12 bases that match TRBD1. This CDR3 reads CASSAGTGGISNTEAFF. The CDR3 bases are TGTGCCAGCAGCGCGGGGACAGGGGGCATATCTAACACTGAAGCTTTCTTT.